The clone carrying this TCR beta chain has only one observation. Its antigen is unknown. These data are taken from a study of cytomegalovirus exposure and HLA in healthy donors. CDR1 and CDR2 (germline): SGHRS, YFSETQ. The CDR3 loop spans 13 amino acids. Between the trimmed V and J ends, which lost 4 bases and 0 bases, there was a span of 5 bases. Findings and limits, study-wide: The study recorded over 150 TCR beta chains that were cytomegalovirus-associated. CMV antigen specificity was confirmed in vitro for three CMV-associated chains. Most TCRs appeared rarely, but some public TCRs recurred in many donors. Subsequent analysis of the roughly 120 validation repertoires found a tendency for first-cohort TCR clusters to co-occur.

Generated by immunoSEQ multiplex PCR, the TCRdb table keeps only in-frame clones and is missing some. The table has 50,000 or so clones, 90% to 95% seen once; the top ten hold approximately 7.8%. V is TRBV5-1 and J is TRBJ2-1; D ambiguous. This clonotype was sampled from a woman aged 18-29 years in good health and CMV-seropositive. The source material was PBMCs. CDR3 sequence: CASSLVSYNEQFF. The CDR3 DNA follows: TGCGCCAGCAGCCTAGTCTCCTACAATGAGCAGTTCTTC.